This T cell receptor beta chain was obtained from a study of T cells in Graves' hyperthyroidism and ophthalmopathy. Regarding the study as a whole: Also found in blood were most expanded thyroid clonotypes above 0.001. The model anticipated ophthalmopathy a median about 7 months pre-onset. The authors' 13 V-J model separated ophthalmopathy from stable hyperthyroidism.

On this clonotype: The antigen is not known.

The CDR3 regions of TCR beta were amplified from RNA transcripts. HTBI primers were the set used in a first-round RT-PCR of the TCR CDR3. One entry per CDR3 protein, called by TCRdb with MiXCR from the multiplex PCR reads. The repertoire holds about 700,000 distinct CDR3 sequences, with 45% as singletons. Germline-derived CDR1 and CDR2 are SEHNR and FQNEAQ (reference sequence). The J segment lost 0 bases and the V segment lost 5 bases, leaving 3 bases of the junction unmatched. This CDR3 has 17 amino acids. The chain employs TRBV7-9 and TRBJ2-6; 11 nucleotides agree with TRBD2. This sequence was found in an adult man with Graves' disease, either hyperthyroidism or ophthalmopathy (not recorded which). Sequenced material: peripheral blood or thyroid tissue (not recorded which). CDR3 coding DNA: TGTGCCAGCAGCGACACTAGCGGGAGCTCTGGGGCCAACGTCCTGACTTTC. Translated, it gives CASSDTSGSSGANVLTF.